A selection of T cell receptor beta chains follows, all from one sample in a study of T-cell memory formation after mild COVID-19. TCRdb reanalysed the 5' RACE reads using MiXCR and keeps one entry per CDR3 protein. The data show 200,000 or so distinct CDR3 sequences, 7.5% to 10% seen once. The sequencing sample was made of PBMCs or a T cell subset sorted from them (not recorded which). Receptor source: a man between 18 and 29 years old who had mild COVID-19 (a few samples of this study predate the infection). Cell type and time point are not known. Both conserved end residues are part of each CDR3. A D gene is named only where the DNA matches it firmly. Not every row has a clone size; where given, it reads once, few, many or a size class.

d_call: TRBD1
v_call: TRBV25-1
clone_size: many
cdr3_length: 13
j_call: TRBJ1-2
cdr3_nt: TGTGCCAGCAGTCAGACAGGGAGCTATGGCTACACCTTC
cdr3_aa: CASSQTGSYGYTF

d_call: -
v_call: TRBV3-1
clone_size: -
cdr3_length: 14
j_call: TRBJ1-5
cdr3_nt: TGTGCCAGCAGCCAAGGGGGAGGGCATCAGCCCCAGCATTTT
cdr3_aa: CASSQGGGHQPQHF

d_call: -
v_call: TRBV6-6
clone_size: many
cdr3_length: 12
j_call: TRBJ2-5
cdr3_nt: TGTGCCAGCAGTTTTCGAGGGGAGACCCAGTACTTC
cdr3_aa: CASSFRGETQYF

d_call: -
v_call: TRBV6-2/TRBV6-3
clone_size: few
cdr3_length: 15
j_call: TRBJ2-1
cdr3_nt: TGTGCCAGCAACCCCGAAGGACAGACCTACAATGAGCAGTTCTTC
cdr3_aa: CASNPEGQTYNEQFF

d_call: -
v_call: TRBV10-3
clone_size: few
cdr3_length: 14
j_call: TRBJ1-2
cdr3_nt: TGTGCCATCAGGCCCCCGGGACGGGACTATGGCTACACCTTC
cdr3_aa: CAIRPPGRDYGYTF

d_call: -
v_call: TRBV6-5
clone_size: many
cdr3_length: 15
j_call: TRBJ2-1
cdr3_nt: TGTGCCAGCAGTTACTCGGGGGGGGGCCAATATGAGCAGTTCTTC
cdr3_aa: CASSYSGGGQYEQFF

d_call: TRBD2
v_call: TRBV20-1
clone_size: few
cdr3_length: 20
j_call: TRBJ2-1
cdr3_nt: TGCAGTGCTAGAGACATACTTCCTATTCTAGCGGGGGGGCCGTCTGGTGAGCAGTTCTTC
cdr3_aa: CSARDILPILAGGPSGEQFF

d_call: TRBD2
v_call: TRBV6-5
clone_size: many
cdr3_length: 16
j_call: TRBJ2-7
cdr3_nt: TGTGCCAGCAGTTATAGAAGGACTAGCGGCTCCTACGAGCAGTACTTC
cdr3_aa: CASSYRRTSGSYEQYF

d_call: -
v_call: TRBV6-5
clone_size: -
cdr3_length: 15
j_call: TRBJ2-7
cdr3_nt: TGTGCCAGCAGCGAATTGCTCGGGACATCCTACGAGCAGTACTTC
cdr3_aa: CASSELLGTSYEQYF

d_call: -
v_call: TRBV10-1
clone_size: -
cdr3_length: 13
j_call: TRBJ2-2
cdr3_nt: TGCGCCAGCAGTGAATCTGGCACCGGGGAGCTGTTTTTT
cdr3_aa: CASSESGTGELFF

d_call: -
v_call: TRBV12-3/TRBV12-4
clone_size: many
cdr3_length: 13
j_call: TRBJ1-5
cdr3_nt: TGTGCCAGCAGTTTAAGATCCGATCAGCCCCAGCATTTT
cdr3_aa: CASSLRSDQPQHF

d_call: -
v_call: TRBV18
clone_size: many
cdr3_length: 14
j_call: TRBJ2-5
cdr3_nt: TGTGCCAGCTCACCACCGGGCAGCCAAGAGACCCAGTACTTC
cdr3_aa: CASSPPGSQETQYF

d_call: -
v_call: TRBV4-3
clone_size: few
cdr3_length: 16
j_call: TRBJ1-5
cdr3_nt: TGCGCCAGCAGCCCGACATTTAACAGGCCCTATCAGCCCCAGCATTTT
cdr3_aa: CASSPTFNRPYQPQHF

d_call: -
v_call: TRBV7-2
clone_size: many
cdr3_length: 15
j_call: TRBJ1-6
cdr3_nt: TGTGCCAGCAGCCTTAACAGGGTGAATAATTCACCCCTCCACTTT
cdr3_aa: CASSLNRVNNSPLHF

d_call: TRBD1
v_call: TRBV10-2
clone_size: -
cdr3_length: 14
j_call: TRBJ2-5
cdr3_nt: TGCGCCAGCAGTGGGGGCAGGGGGCCAGAGACCCAGTACTTC
cdr3_aa: CASSGGRGPETQYF

d_call: TRBD2
v_call: TRBV27
clone_size: -
cdr3_length: 14
j_call: TRBJ2-5
cdr3_nt: TGTGCCAGCAGTCGCGCTAGCGGACAAGAGACCCAGTACTTC
cdr3_aa: CASSRASGQETQYF

d_call: -
v_call: TRBV5-1
clone_size: many
cdr3_length: 13
j_call: TRBJ2-7
cdr3_nt: TGCGCCAGCAGCTTGGGACTAGTCAACGAGCAGTACTTC
cdr3_aa: CASSLGLVNEQYF

d_call: TRBD2
v_call: TRBV4-1
clone_size: few
cdr3_length: 16
j_call: TRBJ2-2
cdr3_nt: TGCGCCAGCAGCCAAGAAGGTAGCGGGGGGGCCGGGGAGCTGTTTTTT
cdr3_aa: CASSQEGSGGAGELFF

d_call: -
v_call: TRBV12-3/TRBV12-4
clone_size: few
cdr3_length: 15
j_call: TRBJ1-2
cdr3_nt: TGTGCCAGCAGCCGCGCAGGGCCCGAAAGAGATGGCTACACCTTC
cdr3_aa: CASSRAGPERDGYTF

d_call: -
v_call: TRBV20-1
clone_size: -
cdr3_length: 16
j_call: TRBJ1-6
cdr3_nt: TGCAGTGCTAGAGATGCTCCCAGGGGCCTCTCTTCACCCCTCCACTTT
cdr3_aa: CSARDAPRGLSSPLHF

d_call: TRBD1
v_call: TRBV7-2
clone_size: many
cdr3_length: 15
j_call: TRBJ2-2
cdr3_nt: TGTGCCAGCAGCAACACAGGGGGCTACACCGGGGAGCTGTTTTTT
cdr3_aa: CASSNTGGYTGELFF

d_call: -
v_call: TRBV10-3
clone_size: few
cdr3_length: 13
j_call: TRBJ2-1
cdr3_nt: TGTGCCATCAGAGGAAGTCTAGCACCCGAGCAGTTCTTC
cdr3_aa: CAIRGSLAPEQFF

d_call: -
v_call: TRBV3-1
clone_size: few
cdr3_length: 14
j_call: TRBJ1-5
cdr3_nt: TGTGCCAGCAGCCAAACAGGGTTAAGTCAGCCCCAGCATTTT
cdr3_aa: CASSQTGLSQPQHF

d_call: -
v_call: TRBV7-9
clone_size: many
cdr3_length: 15
j_call: TRBJ2-1
cdr3_nt: TGTGCCAGCAGCTTAGGGAGGAGTACCTACAATGAGCAGTTCTTC
cdr3_aa: CASSLGRSTYNEQFF

d_call: TRBD1
v_call: TRBV7-2
clone_size: few
cdr3_length: 15
j_call: TRBJ2-5
cdr3_nt: TGTGCCAGCAGCCCTGACAGGGCGCCAAGGGAGACCCAGTACTTC
cdr3_aa: CASSPDRAPRETQYF

d_call: TRBD1
v_call: TRBV29-1
clone_size: few
cdr3_length: 13
j_call: TRBJ1-5
cdr3_nt: TGCAGCGTACGACAGGGGGCTGATCAGCCCCAGCATTTT
cdr3_aa: CSVRQGADQPQHF

d_call: -
v_call: TRBV7-2
clone_size: few
cdr3_length: 15
j_call: TRBJ2-1
cdr3_nt: TGTGCCAGCAGCTTTCTCCACTCGACCTACAATGAGCAGTTCTTC
cdr3_aa: CASSFLHSTYNEQFF

d_call: -
v_call: TRBV6-5
clone_size: -
cdr3_length: 11
j_call: TRBJ1-1
cdr3_nt: TGTGCCGTCGCCGGGAACACTGAAGCTTTCTTT
cdr3_aa: CAVAGNTEAFF

d_call: TRBD2
v_call: TRBV20-1
clone_size: few
cdr3_length: 13
j_call: TRBJ2-1
cdr3_nt: TGCAGTGCTAGGGTAGCGGGGGGTAATGAGCAGTTCTTC
cdr3_aa: CSARVAGGNEQFF

d_call: -
v_call: TRBV20-1
clone_size: many
cdr3_length: 15
j_call: TRBJ2-3
cdr3_nt: TGCAGTGCTGGTAACCCGACCGGGACCACAGATACGCAGTATTTT
cdr3_aa: CSAGNPTGTTDTQYF

d_call: TRBD1
v_call: TRBV2
clone_size: -
cdr3_length: 13
j_call: TRBJ2-1
cdr3_nt: TGTGCCAGTATGGGACAGGGGGACAATGAGCAGTTCTTC
cdr3_aa: CASMGQGDNEQFF

d_call: TRBD1
v_call: TRBV7-2
clone_size: few
cdr3_length: 11
j_call: TRBJ2-7
cdr3_nt: TGTGCCAGCAGCTCGGGACAGGAGCAGTACTTC
cdr3_aa: CASSSGQEQYF

d_call: -
v_call: TRBV5-1
clone_size: many
cdr3_length: 15
j_call: TRBJ2-2
cdr3_nt: TGCGCCAGCAGTTCCGCAACAGGAGACACCGGGGAGCTGTTTTTT
cdr3_aa: CASSSATGDTGELFF

d_call: -
v_call: TRBV12-3/TRBV12-4
clone_size: -
cdr3_length: 13
j_call: TRBJ2-3
cdr3_nt: TGTGCCAGCAGTCTCCCCCCCCCGGATACGCAGTATTTT
cdr3_aa: CASSLPPPDTQYF

d_call: -
v_call: TRBV3-1
clone_size: -
cdr3_length: 14
j_call: TRBJ1-1
cdr3_nt: TGTGCCAGCAGCCAATCAACAGGGTCCACTGAAGCTTTCTTT
cdr3_aa: CASSQSTGSTEAFF

d_call: -
v_call: TRBV29-1
clone_size: -
cdr3_length: 12
j_call: TRBJ1-2
cdr3_nt: TGCAGCGCACAGGGTGATGCCGGTGGCTACACCTTC
cdr3_aa: CSAQGDAGGYTF

d_call: -
v_call: TRBV6-5
clone_size: few
cdr3_length: 14
j_call: TRBJ1-1
cdr3_nt: TGTGCCAGCAGTTACCAAAGCGAGAACACTGAAGCTTTCTTT
cdr3_aa: CASSYQSENTEAFF

d_call: -
v_call: TRBV4-1
clone_size: many
cdr3_length: 16
j_call: TRBJ2-3
cdr3_nt: TGCGCCAGCAGCCAAGACGGCGGGGGCTACACAGATACGCAGTATTTT
cdr3_aa: CASSQDGGGYTDTQYF

d_call: -
v_call: TRBV20-1
clone_size: -
cdr3_length: 13
j_call: TRBJ1-3
cdr3_nt: TGCAGTGCTAGTTCCAATGCAGGAAACACCATATATTTT
cdr3_aa: CSASSNAGNTIYF

d_call: -
v_call: TRBV5-6
clone_size: few
cdr3_length: 14
j_call: TRBJ1-1
cdr3_nt: TGTGCCAGCAGCTTGTACAGGAGGAACACTGAAGCTTTCTTT
cdr3_aa: CASSLYRRNTEAFF

d_call: -
v_call: TRBV18
clone_size: -
cdr3_length: 14
j_call: TRBJ1-4
cdr3_nt: TGTGCCAGCTCACCCTCTGCAACTAATGAAAAACTGTTTTTT
cdr3_aa: CASSPSATNEKLFF

d_call: -
v_call: TRBV20-1
clone_size: few
cdr3_length: 16
j_call: TRBJ1-2
cdr3_nt: TGCAGTGCTAGGGGGACGGCCGACCCTATTAACTATGGCTACACCTTC
cdr3_aa: CSARGTADPINYGYTF

d_call: -
v_call: TRBV5-1
clone_size: few
cdr3_length: 15
j_call: TRBJ1-1
cdr3_nt: TGCGCCAGCAGCTTGAGGGCAGGGGTGAACACTGAAGCTTTCTTT
cdr3_aa: CASSLRAGVNTEAFF

d_call: -
v_call: TRBV7-9
clone_size: few
cdr3_length: 15
j_call: TRBJ1-5
cdr3_nt: TGTGCCAGCAGCTTTGGCGGATTGAGCAATCAGCCCCAGCATTTT
cdr3_aa: CASSFGGLSNQPQHF

d_call: TRBD2
v_call: TRBV5-1
clone_size: few
cdr3_length: 16
j_call: TRBJ2-3
cdr3_nt: TGCGCCAGCAGCACTGGACTAGCGGGGGAGGCAGATACGCAGTATTTT
cdr3_aa: CASSTGLAGEADTQYF

d_call: TRBD1
v_call: TRBV7-2
clone_size: few
cdr3_length: 14
j_call: TRBJ1-1
cdr3_nt: TGTGCCAGCAACCGACAGGGGATAGACACTGAAGCTTTCTTT
cdr3_aa: CASNRQGIDTEAFF

d_call: TRBD2
v_call: TRBV10-3
clone_size: -
cdr3_length: 16
j_call: TRBJ2-5
cdr3_nt: TGTGCCATCAGTGAGTCTGGACTAGCGGAGCAAGAGACCCAGTACTTC
cdr3_aa: CAISESGLAEQETQYF

d_call: -
v_call: TRBV7-2
clone_size: -
cdr3_length: 14
j_call: TRBJ2-5
cdr3_nt: TGTGCCAGCAGCCCCCGCAGTAGCCAAGAGACCCAGTACTTC
cdr3_aa: CASSPRSSQETQYF

d_call: -
v_call: TRBV20-1
clone_size: few
cdr3_length: 11
j_call: TRBJ1-5
cdr3_nt: TGCAGTGCTGGGGGGGGTCAGCCCCAGCATTTT
cdr3_aa: CSAGGGQPQHF

d_call: -
v_call: TRBV6-6
clone_size: many
cdr3_length: 17
j_call: TRBJ1-5
cdr3_nt: TGTGCCAGCAGTTACATCCCTGAAGATCGAGGGGCCCAGCCCCAGCATTTT
cdr3_aa: CASSYIPEDRGAQPQHF

d_call: -
v_call: TRBV12-3/TRBV12-4
clone_size: few
cdr3_length: 13
j_call: TRBJ1-1
cdr3_nt: TGTGCCAGCAGTTTCGAGGTGAACACTGAAGCTTTCTTT
cdr3_aa: CASSFEVNTEAFF

d_call: -
v_call: TRBV7-3
clone_size: many
cdr3_length: 14
j_call: TRBJ2-3
cdr3_nt: TGTGCCAGCAGCTTGATTGCGGCCCCAGATACGCAGTATTTT
cdr3_aa: CASSLIAAPDTQYF

d_call: TRBD2
v_call: TRBV27
clone_size: -
cdr3_length: 16
j_call: TRBJ2-3
cdr3_nt: TGTGCCAGCAGTTTATCGCTCGCGGGGGGGCCAGATACGCAGTATTTT
cdr3_aa: CASSLSLAGGPDTQYF

d_call: TRBD2
v_call: TRBV5-1
clone_size: -
cdr3_length: 16
j_call: TRBJ2-3
cdr3_nt: TGCGCCAGCAGCTTGGGGACTAGCGGGGCCACAGATACGCAGTATTTT
cdr3_aa: CASSLGTSGATDTQYF

d_call: -
v_call: TRBV7-9
clone_size: few
cdr3_length: 14
j_call: TRBJ1-1
cdr3_nt: TGTGCCAGCAGCCCCCGACAGGTCGGGTCCTCAGCTTTCTTT
cdr3_aa: CASSPRQVGSSAFF